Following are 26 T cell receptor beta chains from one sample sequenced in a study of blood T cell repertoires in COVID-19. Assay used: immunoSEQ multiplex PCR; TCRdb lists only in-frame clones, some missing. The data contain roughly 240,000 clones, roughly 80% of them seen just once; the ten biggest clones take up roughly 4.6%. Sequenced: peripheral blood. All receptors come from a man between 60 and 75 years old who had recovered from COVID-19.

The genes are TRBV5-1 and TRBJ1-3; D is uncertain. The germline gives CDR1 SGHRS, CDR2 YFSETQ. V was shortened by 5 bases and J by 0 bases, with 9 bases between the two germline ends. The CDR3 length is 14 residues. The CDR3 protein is CASRGEYSGNTIYF. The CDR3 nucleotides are TGCGCCAGCAGGGGCGAGTACTCTGGAAACACCATATATTTT.

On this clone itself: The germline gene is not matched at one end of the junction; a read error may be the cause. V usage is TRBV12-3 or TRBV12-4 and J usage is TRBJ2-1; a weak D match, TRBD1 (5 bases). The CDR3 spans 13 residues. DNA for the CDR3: TGTGCCAGCAGACCGGACACCTACCATGAGCAGTTCTTC. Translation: CASRPDTYHEQFF.

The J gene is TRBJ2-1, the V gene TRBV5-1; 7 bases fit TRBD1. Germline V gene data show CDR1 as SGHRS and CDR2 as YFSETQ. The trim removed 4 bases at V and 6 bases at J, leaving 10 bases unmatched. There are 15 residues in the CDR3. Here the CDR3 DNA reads TGCGCCAGCAGCCCCCGACAGGGTCCCGCCAATGAGCAGTTCTTC. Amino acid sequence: CASSPRQGPANEQFF.

The DNA of the CDR3 is TGTGCCAGCAGCTTAGAGGACAGGGGGCTCACAGATACGCAGTATTTT. This translates into CASSLEDRGLTDTQYF. The V call is TRBV7-8, the J call TRBJ2-3; 11 bases are shared with TRBD1. This CDR3 has 16 amino acids. The V gene end was trimmed by 1 base and the J gene end by 2 bases; junction bases not matched to a gene: 2. Germline values: CDR1 SGHVS, CDR2 FQNEAQ.

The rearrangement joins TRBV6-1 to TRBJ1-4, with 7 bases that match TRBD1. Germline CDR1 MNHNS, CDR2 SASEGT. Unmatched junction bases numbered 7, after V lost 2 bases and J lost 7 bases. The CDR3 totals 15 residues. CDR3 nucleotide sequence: TGTGCCAGCAGTGAAACGAGGGGGCGCACTGAAAAACTGTTTTTT. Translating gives CASSETRGRTEKLFF.

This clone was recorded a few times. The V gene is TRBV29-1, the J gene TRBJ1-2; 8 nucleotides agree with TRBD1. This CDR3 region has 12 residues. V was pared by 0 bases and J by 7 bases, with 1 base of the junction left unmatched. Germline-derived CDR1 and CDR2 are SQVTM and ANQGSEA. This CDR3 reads CSVEDRGLGYTF. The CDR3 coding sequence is TGCAGCGTTGAAGACAGGGGGCTTGGCTACACCTTC.

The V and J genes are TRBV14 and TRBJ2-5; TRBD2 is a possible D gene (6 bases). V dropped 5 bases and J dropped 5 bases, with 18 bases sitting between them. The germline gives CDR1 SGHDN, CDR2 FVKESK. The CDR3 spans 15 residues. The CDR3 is CASSRTRGVGETQYF. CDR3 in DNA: TGTGCCAGCAGCAGAACCCGCGGGGTGGGGGAGACCCAGTACTTC.

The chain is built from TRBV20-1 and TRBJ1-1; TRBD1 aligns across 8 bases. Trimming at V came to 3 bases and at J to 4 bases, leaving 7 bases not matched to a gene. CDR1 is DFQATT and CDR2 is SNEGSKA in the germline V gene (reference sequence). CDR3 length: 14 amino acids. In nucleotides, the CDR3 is TGCAGTGCTAGTGGACAGGGTCGGGGCACTGAAGCTTTCTTT. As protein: CSASGQGRGTEAFF.

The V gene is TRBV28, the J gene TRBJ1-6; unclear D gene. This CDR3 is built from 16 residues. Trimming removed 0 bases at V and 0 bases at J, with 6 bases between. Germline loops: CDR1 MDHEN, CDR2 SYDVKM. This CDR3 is CASSLWASSYNSPLHF. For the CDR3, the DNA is TGTGCCAGCAGTTTATGGGCAAGCTCCTATAATTCACCCCTCCACTTT. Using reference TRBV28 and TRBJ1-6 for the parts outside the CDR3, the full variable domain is DVKVTQSSRYLVKRTGEKVFLECVQDMDHENMFWYRQDPGLGLRLIYFSYDVKMKEKGDIPEGYSVSREKKERFSLILESASTNQTSMYLCASSLWASSYNSPLHFGNGTRLTVT.

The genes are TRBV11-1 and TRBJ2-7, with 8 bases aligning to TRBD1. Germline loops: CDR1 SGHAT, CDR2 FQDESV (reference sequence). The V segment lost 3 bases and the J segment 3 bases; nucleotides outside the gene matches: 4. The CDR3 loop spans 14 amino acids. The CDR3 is CASSFATGDYEQYF. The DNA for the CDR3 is TGTGCCAGCAGCTTTGCGACAGGGGACTACGAGCAGTACTTC. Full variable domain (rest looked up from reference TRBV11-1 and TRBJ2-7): EAEVAQSPRYKITEKSQAVAFWCDPISGHATLYWYRQILGQGPELLVQFQDESVVDDSQLPKDRFSAERLKGVDSTLKIQPAELGDSAMYLCASSFATGDYEQYFGPGTRLTVT.

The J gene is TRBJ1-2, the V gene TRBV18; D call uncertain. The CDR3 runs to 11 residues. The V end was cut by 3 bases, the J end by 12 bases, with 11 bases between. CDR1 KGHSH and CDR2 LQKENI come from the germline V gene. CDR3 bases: TGTGCCAGCTCACCTGAGGAGGTCCACACCTTC. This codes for CASSPEEVHTF.

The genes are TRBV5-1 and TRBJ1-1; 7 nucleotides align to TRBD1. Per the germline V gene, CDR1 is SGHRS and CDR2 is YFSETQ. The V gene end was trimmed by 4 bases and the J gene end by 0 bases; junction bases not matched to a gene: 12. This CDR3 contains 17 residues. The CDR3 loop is CASSPTGRTGMNTEAFF. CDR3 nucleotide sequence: TGCGCCAGCAGCCCAACTGGACGGACAGGCATGAACACTGAAGCTTTCTTT.

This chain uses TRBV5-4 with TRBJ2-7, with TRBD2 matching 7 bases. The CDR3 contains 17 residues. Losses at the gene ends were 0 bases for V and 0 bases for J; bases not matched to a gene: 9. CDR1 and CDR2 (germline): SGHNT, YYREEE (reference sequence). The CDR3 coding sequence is TGTGCCAGCAGCTTGGCCGGGAGGAGACCAAGCTCCTACGAGCAGTACTTC. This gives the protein CASSLAGRRPSSYEQYF.

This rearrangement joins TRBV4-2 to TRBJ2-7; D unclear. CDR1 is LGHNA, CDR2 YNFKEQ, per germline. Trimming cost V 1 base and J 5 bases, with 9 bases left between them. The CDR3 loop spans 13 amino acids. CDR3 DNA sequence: TGTGCCAGCAGCCAAGTTGGGCTCAACGAGCAGTACTTC. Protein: CASSQVGLNEQYF.

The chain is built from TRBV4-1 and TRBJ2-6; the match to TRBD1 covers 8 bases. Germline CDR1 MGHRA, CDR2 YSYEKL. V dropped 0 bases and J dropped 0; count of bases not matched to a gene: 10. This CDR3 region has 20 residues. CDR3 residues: CASSQETLGTGRSGANVLTF. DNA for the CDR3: TGCGCCAGCAGCCAAGAAACTTTGGGGACAGGCCGCTCTGGGGCCAACGTCCTGACTTTC.

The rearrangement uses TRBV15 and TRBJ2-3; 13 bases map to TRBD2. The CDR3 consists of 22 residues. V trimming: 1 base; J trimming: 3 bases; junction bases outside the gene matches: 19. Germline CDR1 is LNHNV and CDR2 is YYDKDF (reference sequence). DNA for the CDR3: TGTGCCACCAGCAGAGCCGTAGGGGTGGGAGGGACTAGCGGGGAAAGTACAGATACGCAGTATTTT. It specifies CATSRAVGVGGTSGESTDTQYF. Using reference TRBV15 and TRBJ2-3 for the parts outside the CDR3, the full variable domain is DAMVIQNPRYQVTQFGKPVTLSCSQTLNHNVMYWYQQKSSQAPKLLFHYYDKDFNNEADTPDNFQSRRPNTSFCFLDIRSPGLGDTAMYLCATSRAVGVGGTSGESTDTQYFGPGTRLTVL.

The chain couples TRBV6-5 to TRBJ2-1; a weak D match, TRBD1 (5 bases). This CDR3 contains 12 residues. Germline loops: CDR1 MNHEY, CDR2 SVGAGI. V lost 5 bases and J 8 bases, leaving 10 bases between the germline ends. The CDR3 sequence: CASSHWGDEQFF. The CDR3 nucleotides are TGTGCCAGCAGTCACTGGGGCGATGAGCAGTTCTTC.

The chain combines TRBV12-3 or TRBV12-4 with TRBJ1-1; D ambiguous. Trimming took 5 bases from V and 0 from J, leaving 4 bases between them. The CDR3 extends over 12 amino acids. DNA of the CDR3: TGTGCCAGCAGTCGTCTGAACACTGAAGCTTTCTTT. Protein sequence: CASSRLNTEAFF.

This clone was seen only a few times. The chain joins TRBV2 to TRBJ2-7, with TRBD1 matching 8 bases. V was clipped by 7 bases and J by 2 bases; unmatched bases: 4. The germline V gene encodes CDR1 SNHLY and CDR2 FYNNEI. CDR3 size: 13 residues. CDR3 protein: CASMDRVTYEQYF. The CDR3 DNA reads TGTGCCAGCATGGACAGGGTCACCTACGAGCAGTACTTC.

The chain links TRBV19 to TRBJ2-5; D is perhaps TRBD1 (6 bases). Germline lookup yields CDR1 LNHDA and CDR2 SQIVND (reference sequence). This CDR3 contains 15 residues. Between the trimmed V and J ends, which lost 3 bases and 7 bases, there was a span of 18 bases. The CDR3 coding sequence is TGTGCCAGTAGTATGGGGAACAGGGTTGGTGCGACCCAGTACTTC. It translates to CASSMGNRVGATQYF.

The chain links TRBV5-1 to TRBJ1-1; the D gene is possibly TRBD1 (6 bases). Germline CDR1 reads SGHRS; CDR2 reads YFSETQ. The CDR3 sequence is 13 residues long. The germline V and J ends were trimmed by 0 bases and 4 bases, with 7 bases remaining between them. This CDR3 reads CASSLAGATEAFF. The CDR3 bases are TGCGCCAGCAGCTTGGCAGGGGCCACTGAAGCTTTCTTT. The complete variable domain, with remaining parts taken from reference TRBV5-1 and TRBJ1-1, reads KAGVTQTPRYLIKTRGQQVTLSCSPISGHRSVSWYQQTPGQGLQFLFEYFSETQRNKGNFPGRFSGRQFSNSRSEMNVSTLELGDSALYLCASSLAGATEAFFGQGTRLTVV.

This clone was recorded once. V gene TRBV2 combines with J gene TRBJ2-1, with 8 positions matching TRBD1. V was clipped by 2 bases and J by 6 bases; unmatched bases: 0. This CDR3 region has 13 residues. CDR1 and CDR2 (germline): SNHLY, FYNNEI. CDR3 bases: TGTGCCAGCAGTGAAACAGGGGGCAATGAGCAGTTCTTC. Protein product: CASSETGGNEQFF.

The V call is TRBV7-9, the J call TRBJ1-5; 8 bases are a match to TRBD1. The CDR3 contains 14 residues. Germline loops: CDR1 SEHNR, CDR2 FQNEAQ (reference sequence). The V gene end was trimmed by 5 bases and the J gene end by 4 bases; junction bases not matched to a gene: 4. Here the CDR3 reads CASSLTGGNQPQHF. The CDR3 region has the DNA TGTGCCAGCAGCCTAACAGGGGGTAATCAGCCCCAGCATTTT.

The CDR3 DNA sequence: TGTGCCAGCAGCGGACGGGGTGGTGTAGCCAACGTCCTGACTTTC. It encodes CASSGRGGVANVLTF. V is TRBV9 and J is TRBJ2-6; possible D gene TRBD2, 5 bases. The V end lost 3 bases, the J end lost 7 bases, and 14 bases lay between the germline ends. Per the germline V gene, CDR1 is SGDLS and CDR2 is YYNGEE. CDR3 length: 15 amino acids.

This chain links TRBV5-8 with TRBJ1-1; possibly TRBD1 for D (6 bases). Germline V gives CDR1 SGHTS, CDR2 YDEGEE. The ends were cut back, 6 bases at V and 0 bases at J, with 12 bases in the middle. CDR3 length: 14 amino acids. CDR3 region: CASNRERLNTEAFF. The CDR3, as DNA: TGTGCCAGCAACAGGGAGCGCCTGAACACTGAAGCTTTCTTT. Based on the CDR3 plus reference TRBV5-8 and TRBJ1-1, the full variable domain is EAGVTQSPTHLIKTRGQQATLRCSPISGHTSVYWYQQALGLGLQFLLWYDEGEERNRGNFPPRFSGRQFPNYSSELNVNALELEDSALYLCASNRERLNTEAFFGQGTRLTVV.

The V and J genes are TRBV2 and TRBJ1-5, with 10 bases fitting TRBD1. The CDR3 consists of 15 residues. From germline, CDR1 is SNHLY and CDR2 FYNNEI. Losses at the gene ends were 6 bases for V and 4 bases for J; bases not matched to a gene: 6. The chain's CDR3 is CASRKDRGTNQPQHF. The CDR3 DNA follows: TGTGCCAGCAGAAAGGACAGGGGGACGAATCAGCCCCAGCATTTT.